This T cell receptor beta chain was observed in a study of blood T cell repertoires in COVID-19. Overall study context: There were acute and convalescent COVID-19 samples, and they came from the United States, Italy and Spain.

The V gene lost 1 base and the J gene lost 7 bases, with 14 bases spanning the gap. The CDR3 has 15 amino acids. Germline loops: CDR1 LNHDA, CDR2 SQIVND (reference sequence). Assay: immunoSEQ multiplex PCR; the TCRdb copy retains only in-frame clones and omits some. The sample carries hundreds of thousands of clones, around 82% recorded once. Individuals drawn from some 25 US areas were roughly 18 to 95 years old. Within the 2 weeks before study entry, each person in the exposed group met a COVID-19 case. Sequencing input: PBMCs or T cells enriched from blood (not recorded which). The sequence came from a woman between 45 and 60 years old who had been exposed to COVID-19. The chain is built from TRBV19 and TRBJ2-1, with a possible D match to TRBD2 (5 bases). The CDR3 sequence is CASSIGTRNGNEQFF. The CDR3 bases are TGTGCCAGTAGTATAGGGACTCGCAATGGGAATGAGCAGTTCTTC.